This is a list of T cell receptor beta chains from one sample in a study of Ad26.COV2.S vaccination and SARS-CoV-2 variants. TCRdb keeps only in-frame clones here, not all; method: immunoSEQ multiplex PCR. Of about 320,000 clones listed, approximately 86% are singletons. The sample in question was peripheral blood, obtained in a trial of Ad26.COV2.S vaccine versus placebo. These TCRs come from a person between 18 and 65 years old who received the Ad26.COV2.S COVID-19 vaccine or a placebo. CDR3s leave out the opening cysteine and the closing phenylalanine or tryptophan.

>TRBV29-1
SESPGSYNEQF
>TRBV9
ASSVGGSAEKLF
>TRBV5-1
ASSLANPARAGQF
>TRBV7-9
ASSPGQWDVEAF
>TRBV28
ASSGEGAEGEKLF
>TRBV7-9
ASSLRSGRVNTEAF
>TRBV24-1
ATSDAHQETQY
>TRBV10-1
ASSESPGRQTEAF
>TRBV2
ASSDKGGRNNSPLH
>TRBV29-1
SELEYNEQF
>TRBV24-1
ATSDFSANGYT
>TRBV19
ASSTRHSGANVLT
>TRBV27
ASTTGANTEAF
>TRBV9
ASSVDPSTDTQY
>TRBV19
ASSIISGGSDTQY
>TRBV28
ASRHTGGLETQY
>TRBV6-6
ASRESGQSYEQY
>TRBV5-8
ASTQAGLPYTQY
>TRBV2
ASSEPRAGYGYT
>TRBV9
ASSARQGIGTQY
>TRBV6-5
ASASDRGNEQF
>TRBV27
ASSKMTNGNTEAF
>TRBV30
AWSFRRGVGETQY
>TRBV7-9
ASSRDTWNYGYT
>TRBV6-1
ASSEAPTGGLYEQY
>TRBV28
ASSGSGPTGYGYT
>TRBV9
ASSHRDATNEKLF
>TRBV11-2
ASSHTPIQGAGELF
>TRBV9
ASSRDFSDSPLH
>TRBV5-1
ASSLAGTGDSPLH
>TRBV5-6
ASTLSVLGTEAF
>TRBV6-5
ASSYLPSGAGELF
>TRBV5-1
ASSFWENEQF
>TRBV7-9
ASSGLAGALQETQY
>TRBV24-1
ATSRSKDTEAF
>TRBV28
ASNGGVREKLF
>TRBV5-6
ASHRGRLEAF
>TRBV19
ASSPRTGLSFNQPQH
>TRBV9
ASSVESWPNEKLF
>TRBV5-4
ASSLARGIGELF
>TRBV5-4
ASSYLGLAGGLGEQF
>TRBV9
ASSVASDWGSGTGELF
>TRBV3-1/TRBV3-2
ASSHDARGTQY
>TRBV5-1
ASSLQGGNQPQH
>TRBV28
ASSSEDEQF
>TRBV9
ASSVFESTDTQY
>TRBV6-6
ASNGQGALEYEKLF
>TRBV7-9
ASSGYGQNYGYT
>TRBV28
ASSDRGLSRAKNIQY
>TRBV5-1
ASSPEVLSGNTIY
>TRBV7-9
ASSFPRSLGTEAF
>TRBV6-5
ASRLDRGQETQY
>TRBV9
ASSVYPGPSSYNEQF
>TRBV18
ASSPLGKNTGELF